The 19 T cell receptor beta chains in this list originate from one sample, sequenced in a study of a mutant IDH1 vaccine in newly diagnosed glioma. The repertoire was sequenced with immunoSEQ multiplex PCR; TCRdb's copy has only in-frame clones and lacks some. The data hold approximately 43,000 clones, with under 80% observed a single time. Noted time point: week 23, last vaccination. In every dose of vaccine, 300 ug of mutant IDH1 20-mer peptide was given alongside topical imiquimod. Their antigen targets remain unknown. This specimen consisted of PBMCs, obtained from a glioma patient whose treatment included an IDH1 peptide vaccine. The source of these receptors is a woman between 40 and 50 years old with glioma. Some clones in this sample may be carry-over from other donors' samples.

CDR3 in amino acids: CATRGLEKLFF. CDR3 coding DNA: TGTGCCACCCGGGGCTTAGAAAAACTGTTTTTT. The V and J genes are TRBV19 and TRBJ1-4; D may be TRBD1 (5 bases). Germline V lookup: CDR1 LNHDA, CDR2 SQIVND (reference sequence). Trimming pared 10 bases from V and 8 bases from J, leaving 11 bases between. CDR3 size: 11 residues.

The V gene is TRBV5-4, the J gene TRBJ2-5; 9 bases are a match to TRBD2. CDR1 SGHNT and CDR2 YYREEE come from the germline V gene (reference sequence). Unmatched junction bases numbered 5, after V lost 2 bases and J lost 3 bases. The CDR3 totals 15 residues. The CDR3 reads CASSFIQREEETQYF. The CDR3 bases are TGTGCCAGCAGCTTTATCCAGCGGGAGGAAGAGACCCAGTACTTC.

The J gene is TRBJ2-7, the V gene TRBV6-6; D not resolved. This CDR3 comprises 14 residues. Trimming took 0 bases from V and 1 from J, leaving 7 bases between them. Per the germline V gene, CDR1 is MNHNY and CDR2 is SVGAGI (reference sequence). The CDR3 spells CASSYSSESYEQYF. In DNA form, the CDR3 reads TGTGCCAGCAGTTACTCGAGTGAGTCCTACGAGCAGTACTTC.

This chain uses TRBV14 with TRBJ2-2; 8 bases are shared with TRBD1. Germline trimming cut 3 bases from V and 6 bases from J; bases unmatched to any gene: 3. The CDR3 is 14 residues long. Looked up from germline, CDR1 is SGHDN and CDR2 is FVKESK. CDR3 nucleotides: TGTGCCAGCAGCCACCGACAGGGGTCCGGGGAGCTGTTTTTT. Amino acid sequence: CASSHRQGSGELFF.

This clone was seen more than once but under ten times. V and J are TRBV30 and TRBJ1-1; D may be TRBD1 (5 bases). The ends were cut back, 3 bases at V and 6 bases at J, with 14 bases in the middle. The CDR3 consists of 13 residues. Germline values: CDR1 GTSNPN, CDR2 SVGIG (reference sequence). Here the CDR3 DNA reads TGTGCCTGGAGCCCCGACAGAAAGGCTGAAGCTTTCTTT. It specifies CAWSPDRKAEAFF.

V usage is TRBV29-1 and J usage is TRBJ1-1; 9 nucleotides match TRBD1. Germline CDR1 SQVTM, CDR2 ANQGSEA. The CDR3 has 13 amino acids. As DNA, the CDR3 is TGCAGTCCCTGGACAGGGGCCCAAGTTGGAGCTTTCTTT. It is translated as CSPWTGAQVGAFF.

This chain uses TRBV20-1 with TRBJ1-2; D gene uncertain. V lost 6 bases to trimming and J lost 8 bases, with 10 bases between them. Germline CDR1 and CDR2: DFQATT and SNEGSKA (reference sequence). This CDR3 region has 10 residues. The CDR3, as DNA: TGCAGTGCGTTCGAGTTCGGCTACACCTTC. Encoded protein: CSAFEFGYTF.

In this sample, this clone turned up a few times. The rearrangement uses TRBV19 and TRBJ2-3; D not certain. The V end was cut by 6 bases, the J end by 6 bases, with 10 bases between. Germline V lookup: CDR1 LNHDA, CDR2 SQIVND (reference sequence). This CDR3 region has 12 residues. In DNA form, the CDR3 reads TGTGCCAGTAGCCCTTTAGAGGATACGCAGTATTTT. This gives the protein CASSPLEDTQYF.

This clone appeared once. V usage is TRBV9 and J usage is TRBJ2-7; 11 bases are a match to TRBD1. The V and J ends lost 1 base and 6 bases, in that order; junction bases with no gene match: 3. The CDR3 totals 14 residues. CDR1 is SGDLS, CDR2 YYNGEE, per germline. The CDR3 reads CASSVRTGGGEQYF. The CDR3 coding sequence is TGTGCCAGCAGCGTACGGACAGGGGGCGGCGAGCAGTACTTC.

The genes are TRBV9 and TRBJ1-1; D might be TRBD1 (5 bases). Germline lookup yields CDR1 SGDLS and CDR2 YYNGEE. This CDR3 contains 14 residues. Trimming removed 0 bases from V and 4 bases from J, with 10 bases in between. CDR3 in amino acids: CASSVAWGGTEAFF. CDR3 DNA sequence: TGTGCCAGCAGCGTAGCTTGGGGGGGCACTGAAGCTTTCTTT.

This rearrangement joins TRBV25-1 to TRBJ1-2; TRBD1 is a possible D gene (6 bases). The V and J ends lost 5 bases and 2 bases respectively, with 9 bases between them. Per germline, CDR1 MGHDK and CDR2 SYGVNS. The CDR3 has 13 residues. This CDR3 reads CASSWGQNYGYTF. The CDR3 DNA sequence: TGTGCCAGCAGTTGGGGGCAGAACTATGGCTACACCTTC.

The chain links TRBV9 to TRBJ2-7; 11 bases align to TRBD2. The V and J ends lost 0 bases and 4 bases, in that order; junction bases with no gene match: 3. This CDR3 is built from 15 residues. The V gene's germline CDR1 is SGDLS and CDR2 YYNGEE. CDR3 region: CASSVGTSGLYEQYF. The CDR3 DNA is TGTGCCAGCAGCGTAGGGACTAGCGGGTTATACGAGCAGTACTTC.

In its sample, this clone is medium-sized. CDR3 DNA: TGTGCCGCCACGGGGGGCCCCTACGAGCAGTACTTC. Translation gives CAATGGPYEQYF. The rearrangement uses TRBV6-6 and TRBJ2-7; TRBD2 might be the D (7 bases). Per the germline V gene, CDR1 is MNHNY and CDR2 is SVGAGI (reference sequence). The CDR3 extends over 12 amino acids. The germline V and J ends were trimmed by 11 bases and 2 bases, with 13 bases remaining between them.

This chain links TRBV19 with TRBJ2-3; D ambiguous. The CDR3 runs 11 residues. The germline V gene encodes CDR1 LNHDA and CDR2 SQIVND (reference sequence). The V end lost 3 bases, the J end lost 4 bases, and 2 bases lay between the germline ends. The CDR3 DNA follows: TGTGCCAGTAGTATTTCAGATACGCAGTATTTT. Translation: CASSISDTQYF.

V gene TRBV19 combines with J gene TRBJ2-5; a possible D gene is TRBD2 (5 bases). Germline V gene sequence: CDR1 LNHDA, CDR2 SQIVND (reference sequence). The CDR3 is 13 residues long. The V end lost 10 bases, the J end lost 2 bases, and 14 bases lay between the germline ends. The CDR3 DNA reads as TGTGCCACCCAGGACGGAGGTCAAGAGACCCAGTACTTC. Encoded protein: CATQDGGQETQYF.

The chain combines TRBV6-5 with TRBJ1-1, with TRBD1 as a possible D gene (6 bases). There are 14 residues in the CDR3. Germline lookup yields CDR1 MNHEY and CDR2 SVGAGI. The V end lost 0 bases, the J end lost 6 bases, and 11 bases lay between the germline ends. CDR3 loop: CASSYSTAGAEAFF. DNA for the CDR3: TGTGCCAGCAGTTACTCGACCGCAGGGGCTGAAGCTTTCTTT.

The J gene is TRBJ2-6, the V gene TRBV7-2, with TRBD1 identical over 7 bases. The CDR3 sequence is 15 residues long. V lost 5 bases to trimming and J lost 3 bases; unmatched junction nucleotides: 4. The germline gives CDR1 SGHTA, CDR2 FQGNSA. The CDR3 region is CASSPRTGGANVLTF. CDR3 DNA: TGTGCCAGCAGCCCCCGGACAGGTGGGGCCAACGTCCTGACTTTC.

This rearrangement joins TRBV5-4 to TRBJ2-5; 10 nucleotides line up with TRBD1. The CDR3 runs to 14 residues. Germline CDR1 reads SGHNT; CDR2 reads YYREEE (reference sequence). V shed 3 bases, J shed 4 bases, and the junction held 3 bases outside the gene matches. As DNA, the CDR3 is TGTGCCAGCAGCTCTGACAGGGGGCGAGAGACCCAGTACTTC. Translation gives CASSSDRGRETQYF. Based on the CDR3 plus reference TRBV5-4 and TRBJ2-5, the full variable domain is ETGVTQSPTHLIKTRGQQVTLRCSSQSGHNTVSWYQQALGQGPQFIFQYYREEENGRGNFPPRFSGLQFPNYSSELNVNALELDDSALYLCASSSDRGRETQYFGPGTRLLVL.

This clone was recorded only once. V usage is TRBV5-8 and J usage is TRBJ2-7; 7 bases map to TRBD1. Per the germline V gene, CDR1 is SGHTS and CDR2 is YDEGEE. After removal of 6 bases from V and 3 bases from J, the junction contained 6 bases not matched to a gene. The CDR3 totals 13 residues. This CDR3 is CASKTGEYYEQYF. The CDR3 DNA reads TGTGCCAGCAAAACAGGGGAATACTACGAGCAGTACTTC.